One sample yielded the 8 T cell receptor beta chains listed below, sequenced in a study of cytomegalovirus exposure and HLA in healthy donors. 13 Jbeta primers and 60 Vbeta primers were used for the PCR. TCRdb's table, derived via immunoSEQ multiplex PCR, lists solely in-frame clones and lacks some. The sample yields about 200,000 clones, roughly four fifths seen once. Sequenced sample: PBMCs. Receptor source: a man aged 18 to 29 in good health and CMV-seronegative.

The chain recombines TRBV2 with TRBJ1-2; D gene unclear. Trimming cost V 6 bases and J 8 bases, with 19 bases left between them. Germline CDR1 reads SNHLY; CDR2 reads FYNNEI. The CDR3 runs to 14 residues. The CDR3 sequence: CASSPPGVPRGYTF. In DNA form, the CDR3 reads TGTGCCAGCAGCCCCCCCGGGGTCCCTAGGGGCTACACCTTC.

The rearrangement uses TRBV2 and TRBJ2-1; 12 bases match TRBD2. The CDR3 has 15 amino acids. The V and J ends lost 6 bases and 2 bases, in that order; junction bases with no gene match: 2. Germline loops: CDR1 SNHLY, CDR2 FYNNEI. The CDR3 sequence: CASRTSGGTYNEQFF. The CDR3 region has the DNA TGTGCCAGCAGAACTAGCGGGGGGACCTACAATGAGCAGTTCTTC.

V usage is TRBV5-1 and J usage is TRBJ2-5, with TRBD1 matching 9 bases. Trimming removed 4 bases from V and 4 bases from J; junction bases left unmatched: 8. This CDR3 has 15 residues. Per the germline V gene, CDR1 is SGHRS and CDR2 is YFSETQ. The CDR3 loop is CASSIGTGTPETQYF. CDR3 coding DNA: TGCGCCAGCAGCATCGGGACAGGGACGCCAGAGACCCAGTACTTC. The entire variable domain, with the rest obtained from reference TRBV5-1 and TRBJ2-5, is as follows: KAGVTQTPRYLIKTRGQQVTLSCSPISGHRSVSWYQQTPGQGLQFLFEYFSETQRNKGNFPGRFSGRQFSNSRSEMNVSTLELGDSALYLCASSIGTGTPETQYFGPGTRLLVL.

The J gene is TRBJ2-2, the V gene TRBV6-6, with D possibly matching TRBD2 (5 bases). The germline V gene has CDR1 MNHNY and CDR2 SVGAGI (reference sequence). The CDR3 runs 13 residues. The V and J ends lost 6 bases and 6 bases respectively, with 11 bases between them. The chain's CDR3 is CASSAGIAGELFF. The CDR3 DNA is TGTGCCAGCAGCGCGGGTATTGCCGGGGAGCTGTTTTTT.

This chain connects TRBV9 to TRBJ2-7, with 12 bases identical to TRBD1. CDR1 SGDLS and CDR2 YYNGEE come from the germline V gene. This CDR3 has 15 residues. V shed 3 bases and J 3 bases; nucleotides not matched to a gene: 4. The CDR3 DNA reads as TGTGCCAGCAGCGCCGGGACAGGGGGCATCTACGAGCAGTACTTC. Its translation: CASSAGTGGIYEQYF.

The genes are TRBV6-1 and TRBJ1-2; 12 bases are shared with TRBD1. This CDR3 comprises 17 residues. The trim removed 0 bases at V and 4 bases at J, leaving 6 bases unmatched. CDR1 is MNHNS, CDR2 SASEGT, per germline. CDR3 region: CASSEAGTGGRTYGYTF. The CDR3 region has the DNA TGTGCCAGCAGTGAAGCCGGGACAGGGGGCAGGACCTATGGCTACACCTTC.

The CDR3 region is CASSDGPGTGELFF. The CDR3, as DNA: TGTGCCAGCAGTGATGGGCCCGGCACCGGGGAGCTGTTTTTT. This rearrangement joins TRBV6-1 to TRBJ2-2, with no clear D. The CDR3 is 14 amino acids. V lost 3 bases, J lost 4 bases, and 9 bases lay in between. CDR1 MNHNS and CDR2 SASEGT come from the germline V gene.

J is TRBJ2-3 and V is TRBV9; 7 nucleotides agree with TRBD2. Per germline, CDR1 SGDLS and CDR2 YYNGEE. This CDR3 spans 18 amino acids. V shed 5 bases, J shed 2 bases, and the junction held 17 bases outside the gene matches. CDR3 in amino acids: CASSSLAGAFLATDTQYF. CDR3 bases: TGTGCCAGCAGTTCGCTGGCGGGAGCTTTTCTCGCCACAGATACGCAGTATTTT.